The 7 T cell receptor beta chains below come from one sample, sequenced in a study of shared clonotypes between healthy human individuals. Measured with immunoSEQ multiplex PCR; TCRdb has only the in-frame clones, and not every one. The sample lists some 2 million clones, 85% to 95% seen once, with 0.13% in the top ten. Sequencing was carried out using naive CD4+ T cells sorted from blood. Subset indicated: CD45RA+ positively selected. These receptors were collected from a man aged 18 to 29 in good health.

J is TRBJ2-3 and V is TRBV29-1; 11 bases align to TRBD2. V gave up 6 bases and J gave up 2 bases; unmatched junction bases: 4. The CDR3 has 14 residues. Germline loops: CDR1 SQVTM, CDR2 ANQGSEA. CDR3 residues: CSVLTSGTTDTQYF. CDR3 coding DNA: TGCAGCGTCCTGACTAGCGGGACCACAGATACGCAGTATTTT.

This clone is a singleton in its sample. The chain links TRBV4-2 to TRBJ2-5; D may be TRBD1 or TRBD2 (5 bases each). Between the trimmed V and J ends, which lost 1 base and 5 bases, there was a span of 11 bases. Germline CDR1 and CDR2: LGHNA and YNFKEQ. The CDR3 covers 14 residues. CDR3 sequence reads: CASSQGDPGETQYF. DNA for the CDR3: TGTGCCAGCAGCCAAGGGGACCCCGGCGAGACCCAGTACTTC.

The rearrangement links TRBV11-2 to TRBJ1-2, with TRBD1 identical over 7 bases. Germline V gene data show CDR1 as SGHAT and CDR2 as FQNNGV. This CDR3 has 14 amino acids. V dropped 1 base and J dropped 6; count of bases not matched to a gene: 5. CDR3 sequence (DNA): TGTGCCAGCAGCTTAGGCGGGACAGTGGATGGCTACACCTTC. Translating it yields CASSLGGTVDGYTF.

The rearrangement links TRBV25-1 to TRBJ2-3; 10 nucleotides agree with TRBD2. Trimming cost V 5 bases and J 4 bases; bases outside gene matches: 6. The CDR3 covers 15 residues. The germline V gene has CDR1 MGHDK and CDR2 SYGVNS. CDR3 residues: CASSLAGGMADTQYF. DNA of the CDR3: TGTGCCAGCAGTTTAGCGGGAGGAATGGCAGATACGCAGTATTTT.

The chain recombines TRBV28 with TRBJ1-2; D may be TRBD1 (6 bases). This CDR3 is 15 amino acids long. Germline V gene data show CDR1 as MDHEN and CDR2 as SYDVKM. V shed 4 bases and J shed 4 bases, with 16 bases lying between them. CDR3 nucleotide sequence: TGTGCCAGCAGTTCAGGGGTAAAGAAGGCCTATGGCTACACCTTC. Translating it yields CASSSGVKKAYGYTF.

CDR3 sequence (DNA): TGTGCCAGCAGCGCCCCTCCACCCGGGGAGCTGTTTTTT. Translating it yields CASSAPPPGELFF. The chain has TRBV9 and TRBJ2-2; D not resolved. The CDR3 is 13 amino acids. Germline V gene lookup returns CDR1 SGDLS and CDR2 YYNGEE. V lost 3 bases to trimming and J lost 6 bases, with 9 bases between them.

This chain links TRBV10-1 with TRBJ1-1; no clear D gene. This CDR3 is 13 amino acids long. Germline CDR1 and CDR2: WNHNN and SYGVQD (reference sequence). With 5 bases removed from V and 2 bases from J, the gap between germline ends came to 9 bases. CDR3 nucleotide sequence: TGCGCCAGCAGTTTCACACCTAACACTGAAGCTTTCTTT. Translation gives CASSFTPNTEAFF.